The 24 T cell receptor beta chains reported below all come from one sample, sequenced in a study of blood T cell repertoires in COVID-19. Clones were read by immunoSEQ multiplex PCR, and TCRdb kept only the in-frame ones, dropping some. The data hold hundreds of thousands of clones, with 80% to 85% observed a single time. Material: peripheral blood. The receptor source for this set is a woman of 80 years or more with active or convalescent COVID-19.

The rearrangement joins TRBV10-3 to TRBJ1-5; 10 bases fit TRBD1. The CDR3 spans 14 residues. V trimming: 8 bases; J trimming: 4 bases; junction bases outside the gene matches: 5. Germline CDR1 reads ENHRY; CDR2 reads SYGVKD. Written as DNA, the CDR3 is TGTGCCATCTCGGGACAGGGGCCTAATCAGCCCCAGCATTTT. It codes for CAISGQGPNQPQHF.

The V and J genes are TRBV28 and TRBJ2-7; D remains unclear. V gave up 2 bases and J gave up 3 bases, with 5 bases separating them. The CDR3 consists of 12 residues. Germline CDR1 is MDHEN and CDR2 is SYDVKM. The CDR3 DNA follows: TGTGCCAGCAGTTTACGGAGCTACGAGCAGTACTTC. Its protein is CASSLRSYEQYF. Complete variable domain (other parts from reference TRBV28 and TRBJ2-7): DVKVTQSSRYLVKRTGEKVFLECVQDMDHENMFWYRQDPGLGLRLIYFSYDVKMKEKGDIPEGYSVSREKKERFSLILESASTNQTSMYLCASSLRSYEQYFGPGTRLTVT.

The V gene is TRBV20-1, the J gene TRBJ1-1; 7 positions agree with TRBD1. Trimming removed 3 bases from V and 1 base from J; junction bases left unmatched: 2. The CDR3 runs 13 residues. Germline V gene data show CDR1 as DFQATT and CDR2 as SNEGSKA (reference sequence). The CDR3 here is CSASRTGNTEAFF. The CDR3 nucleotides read TGCAGTGCTAGTCGGACAGGGAACACTGAAGCTTTCTTT.

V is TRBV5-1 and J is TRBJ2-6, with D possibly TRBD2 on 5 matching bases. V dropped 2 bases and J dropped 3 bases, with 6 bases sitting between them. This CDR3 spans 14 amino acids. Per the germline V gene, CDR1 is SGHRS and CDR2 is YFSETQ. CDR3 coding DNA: TGCGCCAGCAGCTTCGGAGGTGGGGCCAACGTCCTGACTTTC. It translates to CASSFGGGANVLTF.

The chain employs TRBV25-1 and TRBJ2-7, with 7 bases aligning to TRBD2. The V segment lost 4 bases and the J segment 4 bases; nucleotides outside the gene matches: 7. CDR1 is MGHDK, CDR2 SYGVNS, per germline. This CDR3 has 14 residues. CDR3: CASSALSGTYEQYF. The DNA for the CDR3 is TGTGCCAGCAGTGCTCTAAGCGGGACTTACGAGCAGTACTTC.

The CDR3 here is CASSFPGTSLHGYTF. CDR3 sequence (DNA): TGTGCCAGCAGCTTCCCCGGGACATCTCTCCATGGCTACACCTTC. The V gene is TRBV14, the J gene TRBJ1-2; D is possibly TRBD1 (6 bases). The CDR3 runs 15 residues. Per germline, CDR1 SGHDN and CDR2 FVKESK. V was cut by 5 bases and J by 6 bases, with 19 bases left in between.

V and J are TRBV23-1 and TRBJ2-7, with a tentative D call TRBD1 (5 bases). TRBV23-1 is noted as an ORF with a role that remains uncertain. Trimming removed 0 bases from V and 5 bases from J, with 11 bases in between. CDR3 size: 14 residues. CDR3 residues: CASSQSAGNHEQYF. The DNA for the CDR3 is TGCGCCAGCAGTCAATCGGCAGGGAACCACGAGCAGTACTTC.

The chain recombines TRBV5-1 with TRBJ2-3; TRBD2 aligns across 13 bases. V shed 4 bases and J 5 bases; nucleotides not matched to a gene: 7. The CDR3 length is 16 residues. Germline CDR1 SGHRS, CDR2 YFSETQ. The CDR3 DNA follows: TGCGCCAGCAGCAGAGGACTAGCGGGAGAGATAGATACGCAGTATTTT. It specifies CASSRGLAGEIDTQYF.

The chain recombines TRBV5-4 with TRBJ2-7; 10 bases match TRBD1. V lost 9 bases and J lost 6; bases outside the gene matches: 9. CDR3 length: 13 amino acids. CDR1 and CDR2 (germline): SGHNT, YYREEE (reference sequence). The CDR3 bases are TGTGCCACGGTCCGGGACAGGGGTTTCGAGCAGTACTTC. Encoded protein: CATVRDRGFEQYF.

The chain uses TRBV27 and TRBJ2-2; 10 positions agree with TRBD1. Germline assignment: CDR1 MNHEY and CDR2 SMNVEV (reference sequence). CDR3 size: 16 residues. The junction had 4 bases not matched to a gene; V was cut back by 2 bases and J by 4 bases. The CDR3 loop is CASSLDRTGGTGELFF. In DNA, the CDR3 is TGTGCCAGCAGTTTAGATCGGACAGGGGGCACCGGGGAGCTGTTTTTT.

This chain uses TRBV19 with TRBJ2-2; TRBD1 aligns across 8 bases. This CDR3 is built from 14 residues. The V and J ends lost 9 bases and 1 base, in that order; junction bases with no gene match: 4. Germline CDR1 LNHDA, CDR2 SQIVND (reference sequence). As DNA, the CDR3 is TGTGCCAGCCGGACAGGGTGGAACACCGGGGAGCTGTTTTTT. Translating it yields CASRTGWNTGELFF.

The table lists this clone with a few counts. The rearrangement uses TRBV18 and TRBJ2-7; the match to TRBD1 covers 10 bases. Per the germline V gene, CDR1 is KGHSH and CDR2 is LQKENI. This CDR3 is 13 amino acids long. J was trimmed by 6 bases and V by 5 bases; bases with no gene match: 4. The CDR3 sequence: CASSSGQGGEQYF. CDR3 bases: TGTGCCAGCTCAAGCGGACAGGGGGGCGAGCAGTACTTC.

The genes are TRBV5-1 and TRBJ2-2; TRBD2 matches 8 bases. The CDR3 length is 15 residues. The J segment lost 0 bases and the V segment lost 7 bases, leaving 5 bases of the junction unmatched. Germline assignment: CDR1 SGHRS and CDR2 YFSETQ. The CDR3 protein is CASLAGGSNTGELFF. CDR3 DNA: TGCGCCAGCCTGGCGGGGGGCTCGAACACCGGGGAGCTGTTTTTT.

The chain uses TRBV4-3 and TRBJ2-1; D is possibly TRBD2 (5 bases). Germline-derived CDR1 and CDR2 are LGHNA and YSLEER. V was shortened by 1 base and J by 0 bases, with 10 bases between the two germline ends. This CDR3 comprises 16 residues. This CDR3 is CASSQGGSTSYNEQFF. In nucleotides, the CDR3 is TGCGCCAGCAGCCAAGGAGGGAGTACCTCCTACAATGAGCAGTTCTTC.

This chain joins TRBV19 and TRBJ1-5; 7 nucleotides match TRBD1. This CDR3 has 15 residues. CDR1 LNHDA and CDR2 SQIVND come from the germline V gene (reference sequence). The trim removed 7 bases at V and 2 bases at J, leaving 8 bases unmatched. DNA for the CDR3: TGTGCCAGTACCTATGGGGACAGACGCAATCAGCCCCAGCATTTT. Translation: CASTYGDRRNQPQHF.

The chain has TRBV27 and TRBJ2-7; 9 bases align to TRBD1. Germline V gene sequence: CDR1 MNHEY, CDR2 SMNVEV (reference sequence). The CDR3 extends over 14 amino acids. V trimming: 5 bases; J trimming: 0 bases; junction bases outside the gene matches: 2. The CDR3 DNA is TGTGCCAGCAGTAGGGACAGGGACTCCTACGAGCAGTACTTC. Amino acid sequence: CASSRDRDSYEQYF.

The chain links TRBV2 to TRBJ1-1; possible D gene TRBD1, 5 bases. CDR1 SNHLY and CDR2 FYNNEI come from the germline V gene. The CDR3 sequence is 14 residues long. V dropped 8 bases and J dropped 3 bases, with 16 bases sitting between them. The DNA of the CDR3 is TGTGCCAGCGGATCGCAGGGTGTAGACACTGAAGCTTTCTTT. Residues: CASGSQGVDTEAFF.

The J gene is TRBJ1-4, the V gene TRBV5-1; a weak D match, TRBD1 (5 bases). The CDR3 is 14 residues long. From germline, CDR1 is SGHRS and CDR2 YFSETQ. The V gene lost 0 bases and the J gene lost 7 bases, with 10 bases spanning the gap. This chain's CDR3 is CASSLVIGAEKLFF. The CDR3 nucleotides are TGCGCCAGCAGCTTGGTAATAGGGGCTGAAAAACTGTTTTTT. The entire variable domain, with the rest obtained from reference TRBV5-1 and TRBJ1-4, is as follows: KAGVTQTPRYLIKTRGQQVTLSCSPISGHRSVSWYQQTPGQGLQFLFEYFSETQRNKGNFPGRFSGRQFSNSRSEMNVSTLELGDSALYLCASSLVIGAEKLFFGSGTQLSVL.

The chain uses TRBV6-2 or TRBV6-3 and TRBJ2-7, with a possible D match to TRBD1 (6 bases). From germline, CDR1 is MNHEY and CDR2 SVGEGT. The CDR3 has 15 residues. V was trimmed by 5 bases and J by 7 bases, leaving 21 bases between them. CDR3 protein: CASSTRSPGEWEQYF. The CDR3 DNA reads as TGTGCCAGCAGTACGCGTTCCCCAGGGGAGTGGGAGCAGTACTTC.

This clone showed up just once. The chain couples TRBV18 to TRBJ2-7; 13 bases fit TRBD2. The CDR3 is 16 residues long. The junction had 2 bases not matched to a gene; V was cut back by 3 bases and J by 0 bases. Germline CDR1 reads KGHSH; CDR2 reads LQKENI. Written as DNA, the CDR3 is TGTGCCAGCTCACCCGGGACTAGCGGGAACTCCTACGAGCAGTACTTC. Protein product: CASSPGTSGNSYEQYF.

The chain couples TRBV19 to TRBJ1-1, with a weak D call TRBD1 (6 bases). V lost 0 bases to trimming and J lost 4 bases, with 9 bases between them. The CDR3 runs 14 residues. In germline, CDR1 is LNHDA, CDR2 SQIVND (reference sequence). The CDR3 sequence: CASSIDLGGTEAFF. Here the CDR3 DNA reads TGTGCCAGTAGTATAGATCTAGGGGGCACTGAAGCTTTCTTT.

DNA of the CDR3: TGTGCCAGCAGCGTAGGACAGGGAGTCACCTACGAGCAGTACTTC. Residues: CASSVGQGVTYEQYF. The chain links TRBV5-5 to TRBJ2-7; 8 bases line up with TRBD1. Germline V CDR1 and CDR2: SGHKS, YYEKEE (reference sequence). CDR3 length: 15 residues. Germline trimming cut 4 bases from V and 2 bases from J; bases unmatched to any gene: 8.

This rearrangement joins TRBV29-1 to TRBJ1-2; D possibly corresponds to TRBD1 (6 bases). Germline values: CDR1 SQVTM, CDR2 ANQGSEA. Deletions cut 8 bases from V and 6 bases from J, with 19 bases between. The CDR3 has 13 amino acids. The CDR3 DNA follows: TGCAGCTCGACGAGGCAGGGGCTCGATGGCTACACCTTC. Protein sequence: CSSTRQGLDGYTF.

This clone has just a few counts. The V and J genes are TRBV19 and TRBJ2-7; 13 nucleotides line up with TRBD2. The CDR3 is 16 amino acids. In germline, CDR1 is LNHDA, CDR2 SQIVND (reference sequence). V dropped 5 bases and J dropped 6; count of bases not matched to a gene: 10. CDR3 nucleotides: TGTGCCAGTAGTCCACTAGCGGGAGGGAACCTTGGCGAGCAGTACTTC. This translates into CASSPLAGGNLGEQYF.